The clone carrying this T cell receptor beta chain was observed a few times. This entry comes from a study of T-cell reconstitution after alpha-beta-depleted transplantation in children. Researchers prepared the TCRbeta library using unique molecular identifiers, the study reports. TCRdb called the PCR reads again in MiXCR, with one record for every CDR3 protein. The sample shows approximately 490,000 distinct CDR3 sequences, 12% of them seen only once. After removal of 6 bases from V and 7 bases from J, the junction contained 5 bases not matched to a gene. The CDR3 sequence is 12 residues long. Germline CDR1 and CDR2: SQVTM and ANQGSEA.

Here the sequenced sample was PBMCs from the stem cell graft donor, taken from the stem cell graft. This sequence originates from a human donor who donated a stem cell graft to a child with combined immunodeficiency. This chain uses TRBV29-1 with TRBJ1-2, with 10 bases lining up with TRBD1. The CDR3 here is CSVGQGVGGYTF. CDR3 bases: TGCAGCGTCGGACAGGGGGTTGGTGGCTACACCTTC. Full variable domain (rest looked up from reference TRBV29-1 and TRBJ1-2): SAVISQKPSRDICQRGTSLTIQCQVDSQVTMMFWYRQQPGQSLTLIATANQGSEATYESGFVIDKFPISRPNLTFSTLTVSNMSPEDSSIYLCSVGQGVGGYTFGSGTRLTVV.